The 32 T cell receptor beta chains listed next were all sequenced from one sample in a study of T cell repertoires in cytomegalovirus infection. Their cognate antigens are unknown. TCRdb used MiXCR to reprocess the reads, holding one entry per CDR3 protein. Found here are roughly 130,000 distinct CDR3 sequences, 20% to 30% of them singletons; the top ten hold roughly 33%. Sequenced input: PBMCs, sequenced either directly or after in vitro stimulation (not recorded which). The receptor source for this set is a human donor in good health (CMV status not recorded). Some clones in this sample may be carry-over from other donors' samples.

This chain joins TRBV7-6 and TRBJ1-2; 10 bases fit TRBD1. J lost 6 bases, V lost 5 bases, and 9 bases had no gene match. This CDR3 has 15 amino acids. Germline V lookup: CDR1 SGHVS, CDR2 FNYEAQ. The CDR3 sequence: CASSEIEDRGDGYTF. As DNA, the CDR3 is TGTGCCAGCAGCGAGATCGAGGACAGGGGGGATGGCTACACCTTC.

This clonotype came up once. This chain uses TRBV9 with TRBJ2-6; 10 nucleotides align to TRBD1. V trimming: 3 bases; J trimming: 2 bases; junction bases outside the gene matches: 8. This CDR3 has 18 residues. The germline CDR1 and CDR2 sequences are SGDLS and YYNGEE. The CDR3 is CASSDLRQGAPGANVLTF. The CDR3 DNA follows: TGTGCCAGCAGCGACCTAAGACAGGGGGCACCTGGGGCCAACGTCCTGACTTTC.

V and J are TRBV7-6 and TRBJ2-6, with D tentatively TRBD2 (5 bases). This CDR3 is 15 amino acids long. Per germline, CDR1 SGHVS and CDR2 FNYEAQ. The V and J ends lost 5 bases and 0 bases respectively, with 8 bases between them. The CDR3 coding sequence is TGTGCCAGCAGCGCTAGCAGCTCTGGGGCCAACGTCCTGACTTTC. It codes for CASSASSSGANVLTF.

This clonotype was seen only a few times. The chain recombines TRBV29-1 with TRBJ1-2, with TRBD1 matching over 7 bases. Germline CDR1 SQVTM, CDR2 ANQGSEA. The CDR3 totals 12 residues. The trim removed 4 bases at V and 6 bases at J, leaving 5 bases unmatched. CDR3 nucleotides: TGCAGCGTTGGACGTGACAGGGATGGCTACACCTTC. Amino acid sequence: CSVGRDRDGYTF.

V gene TRBV6-5 combines with J gene TRBJ2-1, with 9 bases matching TRBD1. The CDR3 covers 18 residues. Germline V lookup: CDR1 MNHEY, CDR2 SVGAGI. The V gene end was trimmed by 6 bases and the J gene end by 8 bases; junction bases not matched to a gene: 20. As DNA, the CDR3 is TGTGCCAGCAGCAACCCGGGACAGGGCCTGCTAGATATCTATGAGCAGTTCTTC. Translated, it gives CASSNPGQGLLDIYEQFF.

This clonotype was counted a few times. This chain joins TRBV6-2 or TRBV6-3 and TRBJ1-1; tentative D call: TRBD1 (6 bases). Germline assignment: CDR1 MNHEY and CDR2 SVGEGT. V shed 7 bases and J shed 0 bases, with 9 bases lying between them. This CDR3 has 13 amino acids. In DNA form, the CDR3 reads TGTGCCAGCACCGGACAGCTGAACACTGAAGCTTTCTTT. It is translated as CASTGQLNTEAFF.

The chain recombines TRBV7-7 with TRBJ2-1; D uncertain. Germline-derived CDR1 and CDR2 are SSHAT and FNYEAQ (reference sequence). Trimming shortened V by 3 bases and J by 10 bases, and 10 bases separated the two germline ends. The CDR3 sequence is 12 residues long. CDR3 nucleotide sequence: TGTGCCAGCAGCTTCTCCTTTGGAGAGCAGTTCTTC. The encoded protein is CASSFSFGEQFF. Using reference TRBV7-7 and TRBJ2-1 for the parts outside the CDR3, the full variable domain is GAGVSQSPRYKVTKRGQDVTLRCDPISSHATLYWYQQALGQGPEFLTYFNYEAQPDKSGLPSDRFSAERPEGSISTLTIQRTEQRDSAMYRCASSFSFGEQFFGPGTRLTVL.

In its sample, this clonotype was seen many times. The chain uses TRBV7-2 and TRBJ2-1; no firm D call. Germline values: CDR1 SGHTA, CDR2 FQGNSA. V lost 1 base and J 0 bases, leaving 7 bases between the germline ends. The CDR3 is made up of 15 amino acids. The CDR3 DNA reads as TGTGCCAGCAGCTTAGACTGGAGCTCCTACAATGAGCAGTTCTTC. It is translated as CASSLDWSSYNEQFF.

This chain connects TRBV27 to TRBJ1-5; tentatively, D is TRBD1 (5 bases). The V end was cut by 6 bases, the J end by 9 bases, with 15 bases between. Germline V gene data show CDR1 as MNHEY and CDR2 as SMNVEV (reference sequence). This CDR3 has 13 amino acids. The CDR3 nucleotides are TGTGCCAGCAGCAGGGACGGGCTATGGCCCCAGCATTTT. Its translation is CASSRDGLWPQHF.

This clonotype was seen many times. V is TRBV7-2 and J is TRBJ2-7; 9 nucleotides align to TRBD1. CDR3 length: 16 amino acids. Germline CDR1 and CDR2: SGHTA and FQGNSA. V was clipped by 0 bases and J by 1 base; unmatched bases: 4. The CDR3 region has the DNA TGTGCCAGCAGCTTAGCCGGGACAGGGATTTCCTACGAGCAGTACTTC. Translated, it gives CASSLAGTGISYEQYF.

This clonotype was detected a few times. The chain links TRBV29-1 to TRBJ2-1; tentatively, D is TRBD2 (5 bases). Germline CDR1 and CDR2: SQVTM and ANQGSEA. Trimming removed 2 bases from V and 4 bases from J, with 6 bases in between. The length of the CDR3 is 12 residues. The CDR3 reads CSVERDYNEQFF. The CDR3 region has the DNA TGCAGCGTTGAACGGGATTACAATGAGCAGTTCTTC.

This clonotype has more than one count but fewer than ten. The J gene is TRBJ1-2, the V gene TRBV10-3; no clear D. V lost 1 base and J lost 3, with 6 bases in between. The CDR3 extends over 13 amino acids. Germline V gene lookup returns CDR1 ENHRY and CDR2 SYGVKD. The CDR3 DNA is TGTGCCATCAGTGAGTGGCCAGACTATGGCTACACCTTC. Amino acid sequence: CAISEWPDYGYTF.

The table lists this clonotype with many counts. This sequence joins TRBV7-8 and TRBJ1-1; no definite D call. The V end was cut by 1 base, the J end by 1 base, with 7 bases between. Per the germline V gene, CDR1 is SGHVS and CDR2 is FQNEAQ. CDR3 length: 14 residues. CDR3 nucleotides: TGTGCCAGCAGCTTAGGAGTTAGGAACACTGAAGCTTTCTTT. It encodes CASSLGVRNTEAFF.

In DNA, the CDR3 is TGTGCCAGCAGTTACTCCACAGTGGTCCCCCAAAAAACCTCCTACAATGAGCAGTTCTTC. The encoded protein is CASSYSTVVPQKTSYNEQFF. The chain is built from TRBV6-2 or TRBV6-3 and TRBJ2-1, with D unresolved. V was shortened by 0 bases and J by 0 bases, with 21 bases between the two germline ends. From germline, CDR1 is MNHEY and CDR2 SVGEGT. The CDR3 consists of 20 residues.

The CDR3 nucleotides read TGCGCCAGCAGCCACGATACAGGGTATGGGCAGCCCCAGCATTTT. Translation: CASSHDTGYGQPQHF. The V gene is TRBV4-1, the J gene TRBJ1-5; a weak D match, TRBD1 (6 bases). This CDR3 has 15 residues. The V and J ends lost 3 bases and 7 bases respectively, with 16 bases between them. The germline CDR1 and CDR2 sequences are MGHRA and YSYEKL.

The chain's CDR3 is CASSIVQDRGQETQYF. CDR3 coding DNA: TGTGCCAGTAGTATCGTCCAGGACAGGGGACAAGAGACCCAGTACTTC. The chain has TRBV19 and TRBJ2-5, with 9 bases identical to TRBD1. The V gene end was trimmed by 3 bases and the J gene end by 2 bases; junction bases not matched to a gene: 7. From germline, CDR1 is LNHDA and CDR2 SQIVND (reference sequence). CDR3 length: 16 amino acids.

The V and J genes are TRBV11-3 and TRBJ2-7; 14 bases are a match to TRBD2. V lost 5 bases to trimming and J lost 3 bases; unmatched junction nucleotides: 6. The CDR3 extends over 16 amino acids. Germline CDR1 is SGHNT and CDR2 is YENEEA. This chain's CDR3 is CASSPGGLAGDYEQYV. The CDR3, as DNA: TGTGCCAGCAGCCCGGGGGGACTAGCGGGAGACTACGAGCAGTACGTC.

Ten or more counts support this clonotype. The rearrangement uses TRBV14 and TRBJ2-1; no clear D. The V and J ends lost 1 base and 8 bases respectively, with 9 bases between them. Germline CDR1 is SGHDN and CDR2 is FVKESK. This CDR3 has 13 residues. The CDR3 region has the DNA TGTGCCAGCAGCCAAGGAATCCGGGATGAGCAGTTCTTC. This translates into CASSQGIRDEQFF.

In its sample, this clonotype was seen a few times. The chain links TRBV6-6 to TRBJ2-3, with a weak D call TRBD2 (6 bases). Trimming shortened V by 6 bases and J by 4 bases, and 11 bases separated the two germline ends. CDR1 and CDR2 from the germline V gene are MNHNY and SVGAGI (reference sequence). This CDR3 comprises 13 residues. CDR3 sequence: CASRQTSPDTQYF. The CDR3 DNA reads as TGTGCCAGCAGGCAAACTAGCCCAGATACGCAGTATTTT.

This clonotype was detected many times. The chain joins TRBV10-3 to TRBJ2-5, with 8 bases aligning to TRBD1. J lost 5 bases, V lost 0 bases, and 8 bases had no gene match. This CDR3 has 16 residues. Germline V gene data show CDR1 as ENHRY and CDR2 as SYGVKD. CDR3 nucleotide sequence: TGTGCCATCAGTGAGTCGACATCAGGGGGCAGGGAGACCCAGTACTTC. Its translation: CAISESTSGGRETQYF.

This clonotype has just a few counts. The chain carries TRBV19 and TRBJ2-3; TRBD2 agrees at 11 bases. This CDR3 contains 16 residues. The J segment lost 5 bases and the V segment lost 3 bases, leaving 7 bases of the junction unmatched. Germline loops: CDR1 LNHDA, CDR2 SQIVND (reference sequence). This chain's CDR3 is CASSIPAGTSGDTQYF. The DNA for the CDR3 is TGTGCCAGTAGTATCCCCGCCGGGACTAGCGGAGATACGCAGTATTTT.

The table lists this clonotype with a few counts. This chain connects TRBV18 to TRBJ2-3; 10 nucleotides agree with TRBD2. V trimming: 4 bases; J trimming: 4 bases; junction bases outside the gene matches: 5. In germline, CDR1 is KGHSH, CDR2 LQKENI. The CDR3 runs to 15 residues. CDR3 sequence: CASSRGTSAADTQYF. In nucleotides, the CDR3 is TGTGCCAGCTCACGAGGGACTAGCGCGGCAGATACGCAGTATTTT.

The chain couples TRBV24-1 to TRBJ2-1; D is uncertain. CDR3 size: 14 residues. The ends were cut back, 4 bases at V and 0 bases at J, with 6 bases in the middle. CDR1 and CDR2 from the germline V gene are KGHDR and SFDVKD. The CDR3 sequence: CATSERNSYNEQFF. In DNA, the CDR3 is TGTGCCACCAGTGAACGGAACTCCTACAATGAGCAGTTCTTC.

This clonotype was detected only a few times. The chain links TRBV29-1 to TRBJ2-5; the match to TRBD2 covers 11 bases. The J segment lost 4 bases and the V segment lost 7 bases, leaving 8 bases of the junction unmatched. The V gene's germline CDR1 is SQVTM and CDR2 ANQGSEA. There are 14 residues in the CDR3. The CDR3 loop reads CSGSLLAGVETQYF. CDR3 DNA: TGCAGCGGTTCATTACTAGCGGGAGTAGAGACCCAGTACTTC.

In DNA, the CDR3 is TGTGCCAGCAGTCCACCGGGACTAGTAACTGGGGAGCTGTTTTTT. Protein: CASSPPGLVTGELFF. The chain employs TRBV6-6 and TRBJ2-2, with 8 bases lining up with TRBD2. J gave up 8 bases and V 5 bases, and 10 bases lay outside the gene matches. CDR1 MNHNY and CDR2 SVGAGI come from the germline V gene (reference sequence). This CDR3 spans 15 amino acids.

This chain joins TRBV2 and TRBJ2-7; D is tentatively TRBD1 or TRBD2 (5 bases each). V was trimmed by 4 bases and J by 6 bases, leaving 16 bases between them. The V gene's germline CDR1 is SNHLY and CDR2 FYNNEI. The CDR3 spans 14 residues. CDR3 region: CASSARQGAVEQYF. DNA for the CDR3: TGTGCCAGCAGTGCCAGGCAGGGAGCTGTCGAGCAGTACTTC. Variable domain in full (rest from reference TRBV2 and TRBJ2-7): EPEVTQTPSHQVTQMGQEVILRCVPISNHLYFYWYRQILGQKVEFLVSFYNNEISEKSEIFDDQFSVERPDGSNFTLKIRSTKLEDSAMYFCASSARQGAVEQYFGPGTRLTVT.

In this sample, this clonotype turned up a few times. The rearrangement joins TRBV7-3 to TRBJ2-1, with D hard to call. Germline V gene lookup returns CDR1 SGHTA and CDR2 FQGTGA. Trimming removed 1 base from V and 5 bases from J, with 12 bases in between. CDR3 length equals 15 residues. As DNA, the CDR3 is TGTGCCAGCAGCTTAAACGGAAGGATAAACAATGAGCAGTTCTTC. It codes for CASSLNGRINNEQFF.

The chain has TRBV29-1 and TRBJ2-1; D tentatively reads TRBD1 or TRBD2 (5 bases each). The CDR3 runs 16 residues. Germline CDR1 SQVTM, CDR2 ANQGSEA. V was trimmed by 7 bases and J by 0 bases, leaving 19 bases between them. The CDR3 spells CSAGTPRESSYNEQFF. DNA of the CDR3: TGCAGCGCCGGGACCCCAAGGGAAAGCTCCTACAATGAGCAGTTCTTC.

This clonotype was seen more than once but under ten times. The genes are TRBV14 and TRBJ1-1; D is unclear. The CDR3 loop spans 13 amino acids. Trimming removed 0 bases from V and 7 bases from J, with 9 bases in between. The germline CDR1 and CDR2 sequences are SGHDN and FVKESK. CDR3 DNA sequence: TGTGCCAGCAGCCAAGAATTGGATAGTGAAGCTTTCTTT. As protein: CASSQELDSEAFF.

This clonotype was detected only a few times. The chain recombines TRBV7-9 with TRBJ1-1; the D is unclear. The V gene's germline CDR1 is SEHNR and CDR2 FQNEAQ (reference sequence). Between the trimmed V and J ends, which lost 5 bases and 10 bases, there was a span of 11 bases. There are 11 residues in the CDR3. DNA for the CDR3: TGTGCCAGCAGCCGAGACCCCGGAGCTTTCTTT. Amino acid sequence: CASSRDPGAFF.

The table lists this clonotype with a few counts. The gene calls are TRBV6-2 or TRBV6-3 and TRBJ2-1, with TRBD2 matching 8 bases. The V gene's germline CDR1 is MNHEY and CDR2 SVGEGT. The CDR3 consists of 13 residues. J gave up 3 bases and V 8 bases, and 3 bases lay outside the gene matches. As DNA, the CDR3 is TGTGCCAGCGGGCGGGAGGACTACAATGAGCAGTTCTTC. This translates into CASGREDYNEQFF.

In its sample, this clonotype was seen a few times. CDR3 nucleotide sequence: TGTGCCAGCAGTCCCCCTAGTGCGGAGACCCAGTACTTC. Translated: CASSPPSAETQYF. The chain has TRBV28 and TRBJ2-5; unclear D gene. From germline, CDR1 is MDHEN and CDR2 SYDVKM. V lost 5 bases to trimming and J lost 5 bases, with 12 bases between them. The CDR3 covers 13 residues.